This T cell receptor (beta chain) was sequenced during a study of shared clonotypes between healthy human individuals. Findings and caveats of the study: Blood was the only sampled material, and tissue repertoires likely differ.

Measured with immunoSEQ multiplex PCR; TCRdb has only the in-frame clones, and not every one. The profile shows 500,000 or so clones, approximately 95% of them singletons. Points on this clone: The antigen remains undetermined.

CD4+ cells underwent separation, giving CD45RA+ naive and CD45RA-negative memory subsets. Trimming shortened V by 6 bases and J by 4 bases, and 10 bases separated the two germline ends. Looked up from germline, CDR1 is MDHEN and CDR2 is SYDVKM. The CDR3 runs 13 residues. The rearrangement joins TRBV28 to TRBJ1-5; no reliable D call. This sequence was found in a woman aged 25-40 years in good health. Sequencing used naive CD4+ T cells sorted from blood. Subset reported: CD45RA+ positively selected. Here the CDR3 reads CASSTFRNQPQHF. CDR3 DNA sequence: TGTGCCAGCAGCACTTTCCGGAATCAGCCCCAGCATTTT.